Shown below are 25 T cell receptor beta chains from a single sample sequenced in a study of control samples from healthy donors and cancer patients. The repertoire was sequenced with immunoSEQ multiplex PCR; TCRdb's copy has only in-frame clones and lacks some. The sample yields over 100,000 clones, around nine tenths seen once. Sequenced: blood. These receptors came from a human donor in good health. The donor label of this sample is uncertain.

The gene calls are TRBV5-4 and TRBJ2-1; a possible D gene is TRBD1 (6 bases). There are 15 residues in the CDR3. V was cut by 4 bases and J by 1 base, with 12 bases left in between. The germline V gene has CDR1 SGHNT and CDR2 YYREEE (reference sequence). The CDR3 sequence: CASSQGGDSYNEQFF. CDR3 DNA: TGTGCCAGCAGCCAAGGGGGAGATTCCTACAATGAGCAGTTCTTC.

The chain couples TRBV5-1 to TRBJ2-7; D gene unclear. The CDR3 sequence is 14 residues long. Between the trimmed V and J ends, which lost 3 bases and 5 bases, there was a span of 15 bases. CDR1 and CDR2 from the germline V gene are SGHRS and YFSETQ. CDR3 nucleotide sequence: TGCGCCAGCAGCTCCGGAAGAATAAACGACGAGCAGTACTTC. Protein product: CASSSGRINDEQYF.

The V and J genes are TRBV28 and TRBJ1-5, with 8 bases fitting TRBD1. This CDR3 region has 12 residues. The trim removed 11 bases at V and 2 bases at J, leaving 2 bases unmatched. CDR1 MDHEN and CDR2 SYDVKM come from the germline V gene. The CDR3 DNA is TGTGCCGGACAGGGCGGCAATCAGCCCCAGCATTTT. Amino acids: CAGQGGNQPQHF.

The chain employs TRBV27 and TRBJ2-3; 9 bases are a match to TRBD1. CDR1 and CDR2 from the germline V gene are MNHEY and SMNVEV (reference sequence). The ends lost 8 bases at V and 4 bases at J; junction bases unmatched: 4. The CDR3 has 13 amino acids. CDR3 amino acids: CASVRQGADTQYF. As DNA, the CDR3 is TGTGCCAGCGTGAGACAGGGGGCAGATACGCAGTATTTT.

The J gene is TRBJ1-4, the V gene TRBV18; the D is unclear. This CDR3 comprises 15 residues. Germline CDR1 KGHSH, CDR2 LQKENI. Trimming cost V 6 bases and J 0 bases, with 11 bases left between them. The CDR3 coding sequence is TGTGCCAGCTCGAATGATCAAACAACTAATGAAAAACTGTTTTTT. This sequence encodes CASSNDQTTNEKLFF.

CDR3 loop: CSAPLVSEAFF. CDR3 sequence (DNA): TGCAGTGCCCCGTTGGTCTCTGAAGCTTTCTTT. The chain links TRBV20-1 to TRBJ1-1, with D unclear. Germline V gives CDR1 DFQATT, CDR2 SNEGSKA (reference sequence). V lost 6 bases and J lost 6, with 11 bases in between. This CDR3 region has 11 residues.

This chain links TRBV5-8 with TRBJ2-3; tentatively, D is TRBD2 (5 bases). The CDR3 spans 15 residues. Per the germline V gene, CDR1 is SGHTS and CDR2 is YDEGEE. V was shortened by 4 bases and J by 6 bases, with 18 bases between the two germline ends. The CDR3 loop reads CASSIDGVVFDTQYF. CDR3 sequence (DNA): TGTGCCAGCAGCATTGACGGGGTAGTGTTCGATACGCAGTATTTT.

The chain employs TRBV10-2 and TRBJ1-4, with no clear D. V dropped 9 bases and J dropped 0 bases, with 5 bases sitting between them. This CDR3 has 12 amino acids. Germline-derived CDR1 and CDR2 are WSHSY and SAAADI. CDR3: CASTTTNEKLFF. CDR3 bases: TGCGCCAGTACGACAACTAATGAAAAACTGTTTTTT.

The V call is TRBV2, the J call TRBJ1-5; D gene unclear. The V gene's germline CDR1 is SNHLY and CDR2 FYNNEI. The CDR3 is 17 amino acids. The V end lost 1 base, the J end lost 4 bases, and 17 bases lay between the germline ends. The CDR3 coding sequence is TGTGCCAGCAGTGAAGGAATAGGAACCCCTCTAAATCAGCCCCAGCATTTT. Translation gives CASSEGIGTPLNQPQHF.

The chain uses TRBV19 and TRBJ1-5; D might be TRBD1 (5 bases). The germline V gene encodes CDR1 LNHDA and CDR2 SQIVND (reference sequence). Deletions cut 5 bases from V and 7 bases from J, with 21 bases between. The CDR3 totals 16 residues. Written as DNA, the CDR3 is TGTGCCAGTAGTGGGGGGATGAGAGATTCAGGGCAGCCCCAGCATTTT. Translation gives CASSGGMRDSGQPQHF.

The chain combines TRBV18 with TRBJ2-5; TRBD2 agrees at 9 bases. V dropped 5 bases and J dropped 1; count of bases not matched to a gene: 5. Germline assignment: CDR1 KGHSH and CDR2 LQKENI. There are 15 residues in the CDR3. CDR3 sequence reads: CASSGPGLAQETQYF. The CDR3 DNA reads as TGTGCCAGCTCAGGACCGGGACTAGCCCAAGAGACCCAGTACTTC.

This rearrangement joins TRBV9 to TRBJ2-2, with D unresolved. Trimming removed 0 bases from V and 1 base from J, with 10 bases in between. This CDR3 has 16 residues. Per the germline V gene, CDR1 is SGDLS and CDR2 is YYNGEE. The CDR3 nucleotides are TGTGCCAGCAGCGTAGGGCTGAAGCTGAACACCGGGGAGCTGTTTTTT. It encodes CASSVGLKLNTGELFF.

The genes are TRBV18 and TRBJ1-1; TRBD1 is a possible D gene (6 bases). CDR3 length: 15 residues. Between the trimmed V and J ends, which lost 6 bases and 6 bases, there was a span of 20 bases. CDR1 and CDR2 (germline): KGHSH, LQKENI. The CDR3 DNA follows: TGTGCCAGCTCGTCCTCGGGGGGGCGCATCGCTGAAGCTTTCTTT. Residues: CASSSSGGRIAEAFF.

The chain has TRBV18 and TRBJ2-3; 11 bases are shared with TRBD2. Germline assignment: CDR1 KGHSH and CDR2 LQKENI. The CDR3 runs 16 residues. V was pared by 3 bases and J by 2 bases, with 4 bases of the junction left unmatched. DNA for the CDR3: TGTGCCAGCTCACCCCTAGCGGGGGGCCCCACAGATACGCAGTATTTT. It translates to CASSPLAGGPTDTQYF.

V is TRBV2 and J is TRBJ2-5; tentative D call: TRBD2 (5 bases). V was clipped by 3 bases and J by 4 bases, with 18 bases between them. CDR3 length: 16 amino acids. Germline CDR1 SNHLY, CDR2 FYNNEI. The CDR3 loop reads CASSDYSGLRIETQYF. The CDR3 bases are TGTGCCAGCAGTGACTACAGCGGCCTACGAATAGAGACCCAGTACTTC.

This chain links TRBV28 with TRBJ1-2; 7 bases align to TRBD1. V was pared by 5 bases and J by 8 bases, with 17 bases of the junction left unmatched. CDR3 length: 16 amino acids. CDR1 is MDHEN, CDR2 SYDVKM, per germline. This CDR3 is CASSIHRGGGSIGYTF. CDR3 in DNA: TGTGCCAGCAGTATCCACAGGGGAGGGGGAAGTATAGGCTACACCTTC.

The chain combines TRBV19 with TRBJ1-6, with D possibly matching TRBD1 (5 bases). From germline, CDR1 is LNHDA and CDR2 SQIVND (reference sequence). V lost 7 bases and J 8 bases, leaving 21 bases between the germline ends. CDR3 length: 16 amino acids. CDR3 in amino acids: CASTSRRGRLDSPLHF. The CDR3 DNA sequence: TGTGCCAGTACCTCCCGGCGGGGCAGGTTGGATTCACCCCTCCACTTT.

The table lists this clone with a few counts. The CDR3 DNA reads as TGTGCCAGCTCGGAGGACAGGGTCTCTGGAAACACCATATATTTT. It specifies CASSEDRVSGNTIYF. The chain couples TRBV18 to TRBJ1-3; TRBD1 matches 8 bases. The germline V gene has CDR1 KGHSH and CDR2 LQKENI. The CDR3 consists of 15 residues. V gave up 6 bases and J gave up 0 bases; unmatched junction bases: 4.

This rearrangement joins TRBV13 to TRBJ1-3; possible D gene TRBD1, 5 bases. The CDR3 has 13 amino acids. Germline values: CDR1 PRHDT, CDR2 FYEKMQ (reference sequence). V gave up 5 bases and J gave up 2 bases, with 7 bases separating them. CDR3 region: CASSGGAGNTIYF. In DNA, the CDR3 is TGTGCCAGCAGCGGGGGAGCTGGAAACACCATATATTTT.

This chain uses TRBV7-8 with TRBJ2-5; D is perhaps TRBD2 (6 bases). V lost 5 bases, J lost 3 bases, and 25 bases lay in between. This CDR3 contains 18 residues. The germline gives CDR1 SGHVS, CDR2 FQNEAQ. CDR3 loop: CASSPWRVAVAVKETQYF. The CDR3 nucleotides are TGTGCCAGCAGCCCATGGAGGGTAGCGGTCGCCGTAAAAGAGACCCAGTACTTC.

This clone was seen once. The V gene is TRBV6-6, the J gene TRBJ1-1; D is unresolved. This CDR3 has 15 amino acids. Germline lookup yields CDR1 MNHNY and CDR2 SVGAGI (reference sequence). The V end was cut by 0 bases, the J end by 0 bases, with 8 bases between. The DNA of the CDR3 is TGTGCCAGCAGTTACTCGATAACCGTGAACACTGAAGCTTTCTTT. Its translation is CASSYSITVNTEAFF.

This sequence joins TRBV25-1 and TRBJ2-3; no definite D call. V lost 0 bases and J lost 6, with 10 bases in between. The CDR3 contains 14 residues. Germline assignment: CDR1 MGHDK and CDR2 SYGVNS. The CDR3 coding sequence is TGTGCCAGCAGTGAATATTCCCTCCAGGATACGCAGTATTTT. This translates into CASSEYSLQDTQYF.

V usage is TRBV6-1 and J usage is TRBJ1-1, with 7 bases identical to TRBD1. J gave up 9 bases and V 2 bases, and 6 bases lay outside the gene matches. The CDR3 runs 13 residues. Per germline, CDR1 MNHNS and CDR2 SASEGT. CDR3 bases: TGTGCCAGCAGTGAAAACTGGGACAGTAAAGCTTTCTTT. Translating gives CASSENWDSKAFF.

The chain links TRBV5-6 to TRBJ2-2, with 7 bases matching TRBD1. V lost 2 bases, J lost 6 bases, and 7 bases stayed unmatched. CDR1 is SGHDT and CDR2 is YYEEEE in the germline V gene. This CDR3 has 15 residues. CDR3 in DNA: TGTGCCAGCAGCTTCGACAGGGTCCTCGCCGGGGAGCTGTTTTTT. The encoded protein is CASSFDRVLAGELFF.

The chain is built from TRBV30 and TRBJ1-5, with D perhaps matching TRBD1 (5 bases). This CDR3 spans 17 amino acids. V shed 1 base and J shed 4 bases, with 20 bases lying between them. Germline CDR1 reads GTSNPN; CDR2 reads SVGIG (reference sequence). CDR3 coding DNA: TGTGCCTGGAGTGGAGTGGGGGTCGGGTTAGGGAATCAGCCCCAGCATTTT. It is translated as CAWSGVGVGLGNQPQHF. Full variable domain (missing parts from reference TRBV30 and TRBJ1-5): SQTIHQWPATLVQPVGSPLSLECTVEGTSNPNLYWYRQAAGRGLQLLFYSVGIGQISSEVPQNLSASRPQDRQFILSSKKLLLSDSGFYLCAWSGVGVGLGNQPQHFGDGTRLSIL.